The TCR beta chain described here comes from a study of cytomegalovirus exposure and HLA in healthy donors (dated by TCRdb to 2016 to 2017). Describing the broader study: In an earlier analysis of 587 of the donors, 276 Gb of sequence data and 90 million to 120 million unique TCR beta sequences from 150 million to 200 million T cells were reported. An early release covering roughly 640 HLA-typed donors comprised around 300 gigabases of sequencing data and around 85 million unique TCR sequences. A later genetic analysis took genome-wide SNP genotypes for 398 of the 666 donors and used that subset as a discovery cohort. In the later analysis, no new phenotypic data were used to find candidate immune exposures; instead, reliance was placed on TCR beta sequences and their occurrence across donors. Using immunosequencing, the study profiled T cell repertoires from around 680 subjects and related those repertoires to cytomegalovirus serostatus. All discovery cohort repertoires had been generated using a single sequencing platform. An earlier analysis of around 580 of the donors used high-throughput TCR beta sequencing to judge whether each TCR beta V gene segment behaved as functional or pseudogenic. The genetic ancestry cluster associated with self-reported Caucasian donors included about 81% of the approximately 400 genotyped donors. In addition to the first cohort of 666 subjects, a separate validation cohort of 120 different subjects was used. Donor age, sex, ethnicity and CMV serostatus were compiled together with the repertoire data. To predict cytomegalovirus infection status, the study combined high-throughput TCR immunosequencing, statistical association of individual TCRs with disease status, and machine learning. HLA typing included class I and class II loci at four-digit resolution. A later analysis re-analyzed previously published TCR beta repertoires from 660 or so donors and added high-resolution HLA genotyping to study TCR occurrence patterns. The number of donors typed differed by locus, with 629-630 for A, B, C, DRB1 and DQB1, more than 500 for DQA1, nearly 610 for DPA1, and 472 for DPB1. Among 398 genotyped donors of the cohort, an average of about 240,000 unique TCR beta nucleotide sequences were sequenced per donor, roughly 20% of them non-productive. The study aimed to test whether cataloging public T cell receptors could reveal signatures of past pathogen exposure. Because of strong linkage in the cohort, five DR-DQ haplotypes were treated as single units for association and clustering.

Results and caveats for the whole study, not just this receptor: This cohort had only TCR beta chains sequenced, and the lack of alpha or paired-chain data limited which features could be detected. At a false discovery rate of 0.05, a later analysis linked approximately 18,000 TCR beta sequences to specific HLA alleles. Correlated functional status among segregating V segments might reflect linkage disequilibrium, but an unknown experimental factor could not be ruled out. A later analysis found that HLA-associated TCR beta chains were more clonally expanded and had lower generation probabilities than equally common non-associated chains. The sequencing pipeline was judged likely to have produced a cluster of highly shared sequence variants as a technical artifact. A few of the identified cytomegalovirus-associated TCR beta chains were confirmed in vitro to be specific for cytomegalovirus antigens. In a later analysis, TCR association rates were found to vary across HLA loci, with the most associated TCRs seen for DRB1 alleles and the fewest for HLA-C alleles. In a later analysis, several top co-occurrence clusters were reported to appear linked to parvovirus B19, influenza, CMV and Epstein-Barr virus. A further reported finding was that TCR beta sequences accurately predicted the HLA-A and HLA-B alleles for most subjects in the first cohort. Presence/absence analyses assumed roughly uniform sequencing depth across donors, an assumption that may not hold. Because some donors lacked HLA typing at each locus, the association tests relied only on the typed subset. Compared with the roughly 670-donor mean, donors in an Asian-associated ancestry cluster had fewer N-insertions in productive TCRs, according to a later genetic analysis. An earlier analysis of around 540 of the donors showed that most TCR beta V segments appeared in productive rearrangements either about 87% or about 30% of the time, which broadly matched IMGT annotations. The earlier analysis of approximately 540 of the donors excluded about 16 rarely observed V segments, including chromosome 9 orphons, because counts were too low. In the study, around 150 TCR beta chains were listed as associated with cytomegalovirus. The classifier was reported to diagnose cytomegalovirus status with high specificity and sensitivity in both the original cohort and the validation cohort. According to a later analysis, most CMV-associated TCR beta chains appeared to be HLA-restricted, and the HLA associations seemed to be driven largely by CMV exposure. While some public TCRs were present in many individuals, most TCR sequences turned up only very rarely across donors. According to the authors, the approach could potentially be generalized to other disease states and immunological phenotypes. CMV serostatus was the only immune exposure information available for the cohort. A later genetic analysis associated a missense DCLRE1C variant with V-gene and J-gene trimming of TCR beta chains, and an independent cohort replicated the association. The 87-base-pair reads could not distinguish some IMGT-functional V segments, including TRBV6-2 and TRBV6-3, so those segments were excluded. Assigning TCR associations to individual alleles was difficult when HLA alleles, especially DR and DQ, strongly co-occurred.

Of note for this clone: Its antigen is currently not known. No much larger clone exists at a distance of one base, and base qualities are not known.

Receptors were amplified or captured by the immunoSEQ multiplex PCR assay. For the multiplex PCR, a mixture combining 60 forward primers for TCR Vbeta segments and 13 reverse primers for TCR Jbeta segments was used. Amplification of the CDR3 region of rearranged TCR beta genes was performed with a multiplex PCR assay on genomic DNA. Amplified TCR beta libraries were sequenced as 87-base-pair reads on the Illumina HiSeq System. Per the source publication's procedure: Across the roughly 700 repertoires, a later analysis counted some 80 million unique TCR beta chains, 8.5 million to 12 million of which were shared by at least two donors. Raw reads were error-corrected and collapsed into unique sequences by a nearest-neighbor algorithm in which closely related sequences were merged to remove PCR and sequencing errors. Alignment of CDR3 sequences to IMGT reference sequences was used to assign V, D and J gene segments. For a sequence to be retained, at least a six-nucleotide match to both a V gene segment and a J gene segment was required. A rearrangement counted as productive if the CDR3 had no stop codons and remained in frame with V and J, and every other rearrangement counted as non-productive. Following IMGT convention, CDR3 was defined as the stretch from the second conserved V-encoded cysteine to the conserved J-encoded phenylalanine. The earlier analysis of about 500 of the donors excluded sequences that lacked an unambiguous match to a single V gene segment. An earlier analysis of approximately 590 of the donors classified V segments as functional when productive rearrangements were above 56.7% and as segregating when the standard deviation between donors was above 5%. A statistical classification framework was built to diagnose cytomegalovirus status from the catalog of TCR beta chain sequences. A later analysis assigned V and J genes by comparing TCR nucleotide sequences with IMGT/GENE-DB human TR gene sequences. A later analysis assigned CDR3 sequences and most-parsimonious VDJ recombination scenarios with the TCRdist pipeline. A later analysis defined each TCR beta chain by its CDR3 amino acid sequence plus V-gene family, and excluded reads lacking a unique V-gene family. As a way to deal with suspected cross-contamination and a sequencing artifact, a later analysis dropped over 550 nucleotide sequences that were highly shared and had low generation probability. A later analysis calculated a clonal expansion index for each public chain from normalized within-repertoire ranks of inferred template counts. A later analysis computed generation probabilities with a VDJ recombination model fitted to out-of-frame rearrangements, and checked the results against IGoR. In a later analysis, TCR-TCR, TCR-HLA and TCR-CMV co-occurrence was scored with hypergeometric tests, and a repertoire-size bias correction was applied to TCR pairs. False discovery rates were estimated in a later analysis by permuting HLA or CMV assignments 20 times. A later analysis grouped co-occurring TCRs with DBSCAN, adding TCRdist sequence similarity when clustering within HLA-allele-positive subsets. Repertoires with fewer than 30,000 or more than 120,000 public chains were left out of co-occurrence clustering, as were four to six repertoires with anomalous nucleotide sharing. TCRdb holds this immuneACCESS table with in-frame rearrangements only. Some clones are missing; in checked studies, unresolved V genes explain under half, and the rest has no known cause. That table supplies the V and J calls and clone size; D and trimming were determined from the DNA. The sample table records around 130,000 clones; over 75% of these occur just once. The ten biggest clones cover under 6% of the sample.

The CDR3 measures 11 amino acids from cysteine to phenylalanine. Just the 33-base CDR3 DNA is kept, in frame starting at base 1. Via the germline V gene, CDR1 is SQVTM and CDR2 ANQGSEA. Trimming removed 6 bases from V and 3 bases from J; the gene matches leave 0 bases unexplained. In total, approximately 700 healthy bone marrow donors made up the cohort. At the time of sampling, all cohort members were nominally healthy, though unrecorded immune exposures were likely present. The donor was CMV seropositive and belonged to the group of some 290 seropositive cohort members. Each donor provided a peripheral blood sample, and peripheral blood mononuclear cells were used for TCR beta sequencing. Genomic DNA was extracted from the blood cell samples with the Qiagen DNeasy Blood Extraction Kit.

The rearrangement combines TRBV29-1 with TRBJ1-1; 8 central bases correspond to TRBD1. The TCR originated in a woman aged 35 to 49 in good health and CMV-seropositive. The sample comprised PBMCs. The CDR3 reads as follows: CSVGQDTEAFF. The sequence in DNA is TGCAGCGTGGGACAGGACACTGAAGCTTTCTTT.